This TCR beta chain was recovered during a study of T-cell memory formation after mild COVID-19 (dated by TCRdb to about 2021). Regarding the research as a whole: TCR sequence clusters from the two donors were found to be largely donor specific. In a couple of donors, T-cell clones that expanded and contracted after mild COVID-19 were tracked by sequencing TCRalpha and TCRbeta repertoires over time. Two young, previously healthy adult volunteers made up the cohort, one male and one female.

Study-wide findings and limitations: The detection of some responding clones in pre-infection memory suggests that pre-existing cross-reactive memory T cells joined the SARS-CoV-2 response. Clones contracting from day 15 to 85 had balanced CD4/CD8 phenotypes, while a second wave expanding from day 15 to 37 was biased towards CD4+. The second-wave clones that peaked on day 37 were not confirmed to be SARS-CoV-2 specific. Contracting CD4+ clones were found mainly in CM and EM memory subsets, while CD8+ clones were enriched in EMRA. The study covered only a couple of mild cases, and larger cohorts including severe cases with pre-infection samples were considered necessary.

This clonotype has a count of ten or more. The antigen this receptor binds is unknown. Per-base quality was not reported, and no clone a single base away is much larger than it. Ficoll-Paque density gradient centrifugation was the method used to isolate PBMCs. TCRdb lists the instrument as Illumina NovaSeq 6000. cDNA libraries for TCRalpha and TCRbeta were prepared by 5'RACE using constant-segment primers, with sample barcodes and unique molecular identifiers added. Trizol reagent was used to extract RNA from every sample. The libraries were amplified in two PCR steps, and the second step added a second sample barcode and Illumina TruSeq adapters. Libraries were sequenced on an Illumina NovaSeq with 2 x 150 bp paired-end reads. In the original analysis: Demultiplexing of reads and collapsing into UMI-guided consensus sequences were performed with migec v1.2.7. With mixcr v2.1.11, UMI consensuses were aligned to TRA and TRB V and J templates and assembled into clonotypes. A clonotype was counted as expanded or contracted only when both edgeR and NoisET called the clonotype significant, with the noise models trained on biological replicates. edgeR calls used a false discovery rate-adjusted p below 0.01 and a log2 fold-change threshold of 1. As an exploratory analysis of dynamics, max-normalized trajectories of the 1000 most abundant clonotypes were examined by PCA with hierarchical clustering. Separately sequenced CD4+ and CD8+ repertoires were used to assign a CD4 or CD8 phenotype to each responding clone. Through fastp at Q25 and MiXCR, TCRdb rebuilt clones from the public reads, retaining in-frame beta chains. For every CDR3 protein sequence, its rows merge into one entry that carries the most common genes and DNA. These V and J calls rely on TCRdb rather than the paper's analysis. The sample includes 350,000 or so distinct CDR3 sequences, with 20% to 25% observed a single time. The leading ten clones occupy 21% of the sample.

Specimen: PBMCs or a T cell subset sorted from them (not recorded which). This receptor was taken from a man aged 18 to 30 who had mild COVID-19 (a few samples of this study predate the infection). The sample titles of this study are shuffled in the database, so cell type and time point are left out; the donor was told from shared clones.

The nucleotides are TGTGCCAGCAGCGTAGCGGGGGGCGAAGAGACCCAGTACTTC. This gives the protein CASSVAGGEETQYF. This chain is built from TRBV9 and TRBJ2-5, and possibly TRBD2, on 7 matching bases. The germline V gene supplies CDR1 SGDLS and CDR2 YYNGEE. V was cut back by 0 bases and J by 3 bases, leaving a gap of 9 bases between them. From cysteine to phenylalanine, the CDR3 is 14 amino acids long. The kept DNA is CDR3 alone, 42 bases in frame from the first base.